The clone carrying this T cell receptor beta chain was counted at least ten times. Its matching antigen is unknown. The data are from a study of response to subunit inactivated influenza vaccine. This CDR3 has 17 residues. Trimming took off 1 base at V and 1 base at J, with 17 bases between the two ends. Germline CDR1 reads SGHRS; CDR2 reads YFSETQ. From the RT-PCR reads, TCRdb called clonotypes with MiXCR, one entry per CDR3 protein. The data hold 170,000 or so distinct CDR3 sequences, with around 10% observed a single time. The study's findings and limits: Seasonal influenza vaccination, on each occasion, was suggested by the authors to recruit few new T cells.

This TCR came from a man aged 50-75 years who received an inactivated influenza vaccine. The chain joins TRBV5-1 to TRBJ2-5, with D possibly being TRBD2 (6 bases). The sequenced sample was CD8+ T cells sorted from PBMCs, obtained less than 30 months after vaccination. CDR3 region: CASSLYSGTTFQETQYF. CDR3 nucleotides: TGCGCCAGCAGCTTGTATAGCGGCACAACCTTCCAAGAGACCCAGTACTTC. The whole variable domain, remainder taken from reference TRBV5-1 and TRBJ2-5, is KAGVTQTPRYLIKTRGQQVTLSCSPISGHRSVSWYQQTPGQGLQFLFEYFSETQRNKGNFPGRFSGRQFSNSRSEMNVSTLELGDSALYLCASSLYSGTTFQETQYFGPGTRLLVL.